These 28 T cell receptor beta chains came from one sample sequenced in a study of blood T cell repertoires in COVID-19 (TCRdb year 2020). Library preparation was by the immunoSEQ multiplex PCR assay. Here the immuneACCESS table is served through TCRdb, limited to in-frame sequences with V and J called. Missing clones are a known gap in these copies; in checked studies unresolved V genes cover under half, and the rest lacks a known reason. The sample data list 90,000 or so clones, and 75% to 85% of these were observed just once. Clones ranked in the top ten supply about 25% of the sample. Sequenced: peripheral blood. These receptors were taken from a man in his 60s with acute or convalescent COVID-19.

This clone has a handful of counts. This chain links TRBV7-8 with TRBJ1-2; D unresolved. Trimming pared 2 bases from V and 1 base from J, leaving 2 bases between. The V gene's germline CDR1 is SGHVS and CDR2 FQNEAQ. The CDR3 loop spans 12 amino acids. The CDR3 spells CASSLLNYGYTF. CDR3 DNA: TGTGCCAGCAGCTTACTTAACTATGGCTACACCTTC.

The V and J genes are TRBV27 and TRBJ1-2; TRBD1 aligns across 7 bases. This CDR3 is built from 14 residues. The germline CDR1 and CDR2 sequences are MNHEY and SMNVEV (reference sequence). V was pared by 4 bases and J by 7 bases, with 9 bases of the junction left unmatched. DNA of the CDR3: TGTGCCAGCAGTTCACACCTAACAGGGGCTGGCTACACCTTC. It encodes CASSSHLTGAGYTF.

The chain employs TRBV24-1 and TRBJ2-3; 9 bases are a match to TRBD2. This CDR3 spans 18 amino acids. Trimming at V came to 4 bases and at J to 2 bases, leaving 12 bases not matched to a gene. Germline V lookup: CDR1 KGHDR, CDR2 SFDVKD. The CDR3 bases are TGTGCCACCAGTGACCCCCGTGGGGTAGCGGGGGACACAGATACGCAGTATTTT. Translation: CATSDPRGVAGDTDTQYF.

The rearrangement links TRBV7-2 to TRBJ2-7; TRBD1 aligns across 8 bases. The CDR3 has 15 amino acids. Germline CDR1 is SGHTA and CDR2 is FQGNSA. V shed 5 bases, J shed 1 base, and the junction held 7 bases outside the gene matches. The CDR3 nucleotides read TGTGCCAGCAGCCAACTCGGACAGGGTTCCTACGAGCAGTACTTC. Protein sequence: CASSQLGQGSYEQYF.

This clone appeared a few times. This rearrangement joins TRBV28 to TRBJ2-4, with TRBD2 matching over 13 bases. V shed 4 bases, J shed 8 bases, and the junction held 5 bases outside the gene matches. CDR1 is MDHEN, CDR2 SYDVKM, per germline. The CDR3 covers 15 residues. In nucleotides, the CDR3 is TGTGCCAGCAGTTCCGGGACTAGCGGGGCGCACATTCAGTACTTC. This encodes CASSSGTSGAHIQYF.

V gene TRBV9 combines with J gene TRBJ2-1, with 7 positions matching TRBD2. V was pared by 4 bases and J by 2 bases, with 6 bases of the junction left unmatched. In germline, CDR1 is SGDLS, CDR2 YYNGEE. The CDR3 extends over 15 amino acids. The CDR3 sequence: CASSSLGLTYNEQFF. The CDR3 nucleotides read TGTGCCAGCAGCTCCCTGGGACTAACCTACAATGAGCAGTTCTTC.

This clone was seen only once. The same CDR3 arises from other DNA sequences in this sample as well. The V and J genes are TRBV18 and TRBJ1-1, with 8 bases lining up with TRBD1. Germline V gene sequence: CDR1 KGHSH, CDR2 LQKENI. V was pared by 4 bases and J by 1 base, with 2 bases of the junction left unmatched. The CDR3 spans 14 residues. The CDR3 sequence: CASSLGQGNTEAFF. CDR3 nucleotide sequence: TGTGCCAGCTCACTAGGACAGGGGAACACTGAAGCTTTCTTT.

The chain has TRBV5-1 and TRBJ2-5, with a weak D call TRBD1 (6 bases). Germline assignment: CDR1 SGHRS and CDR2 YFSETQ. The CDR3 length is 15 residues. V was shortened by 2 bases and J by 2 bases, with 13 bases between the two germline ends. The CDR3 protein is CASSFLTGSQETQYF. The CDR3 nucleotides read TGCGCCAGCAGCTTTTTGACAGGTAGTCAAGAGACCCAGTACTTC.

V and J are TRBV12-3 or TRBV12-4 and TRBJ1-5; a possible D gene is TRBD1 (6 bases). V dropped 6 bases and J dropped 5 bases, with 8 bases sitting between them. The CDR3 contains 12 residues. The CDR3 nucleotides are TGTGCCAGCAGATACAGGGATCAGCCCCAGCATTTT. Translating it yields CASRYRDQPQHF.

The rearrangement joins TRBV7-8 to TRBJ2-5, with D perhaps TRBD1 (6 bases). Germline CDR1 and CDR2: SGHVS and FQNEAQ. CDR3 length equals 14 residues. The V end lost 1 base, the J end lost 4 bases, and 10 bases lay between the germline ends. CDR3 sequence reads: CASSLEAGVETQYF. Here the CDR3 DNA reads TGTGCCAGCAGCTTAGAGGCAGGGGTAGAGACCCAGTACTTC.

This clone showed up just a few times. The chain employs TRBV9 and TRBJ2-6; D is uncertain. Germline values: CDR1 SGDLS, CDR2 YYNGEE. This CDR3 contains 14 residues. V dropped 4 bases and J dropped 0 bases, with 5 bases sitting between them. The CDR3 region has the DNA TGTGCCAGCAGCATGAGCTCTGGGGCCAACGTCCTGACTTTC. Translating it yields CASSMSSGANVLTF.

This clone was seen once. V usage is TRBV13 and J usage is TRBJ1-2, with D maybe TRBD1 (5 bases). This CDR3 has 12 amino acids. Per germline, CDR1 PRHDT and CDR2 FYEKMQ (reference sequence). V lost 5 bases and J 5 bases, leaving 9 bases between the germline ends. The CDR3 DNA reads as TGTGCCAGCAGCACCGACAGATATGGCTACACCTTC. Encoded protein: CASSTDRYGYTF.

This clone was found once. The genes are TRBV2 and TRBJ1-2; D might be TRBD1 (5 bases). The CDR3 consists of 14 residues. Trimming removed 2 bases at V and 8 bases at J, with 15 bases between. Germline V gene data show CDR1 as SNHLY and CDR2 as FYNNEI. CDR3 nucleotide sequence: TGTGCCAGCAGTGAACGCGGCAGGGATTACGGCTACACCTTC. It yields the protein CASSERGRDYGYTF.

The V and J genes are TRBV5-1 and TRBJ2-1; D possibly corresponds to TRBD1 (7 bases). The CDR3 runs to 15 residues. CDR1 is SGHRS, CDR2 YFSETQ, per germline. The V end lost 0 bases, the J end lost 6 bases, and 13 bases lay between the germline ends. CDR3 in amino acids: CASSLGGAGGNEQFF. CDR3 nucleotides: TGCGCCAGCAGCTTGGGCGGGGCAGGGGGCAATGAGCAGTTCTTC.

The chain has TRBV19 and TRBJ1-2, with D possibly matching TRBD1 (5 bases). Trimming took off 4 bases at V and 0 bases at J, with 24 bases between the two ends. CDR1 is LNHDA and CDR2 is SQIVND in the germline V gene (reference sequence). The CDR3 has 19 residues. The CDR3 nucleotides are TGTGCCAGTAGTACTCTCCCTCTTTCTGACAGCACGACTAACTATGGCTACACCTTC. Translated, it gives CASSTLPLSDSTTNYGYTF.

The rearrangement joins TRBV7-2 to TRBJ2-7; the D gene is possibly TRBD1 (5 bases). Trimming took off 4 bases at V and 0 bases at J, with 13 bases between the two ends. The CDR3 runs 15 residues. The V gene's germline CDR1 is SGHTA and CDR2 FQGNSA. CDR3 region: CASSYGSDSSYEQYF. The CDR3 DNA reads as TGTGCCAGCAGCTACGGATCCGACAGCTCCTACGAGCAGTACTTC.

This chain connects TRBV28 to TRBJ1-2, with 7 bases identical to TRBD1. This CDR3 has 13 amino acids. The V gene end was trimmed by 10 bases and the J gene end by 7 bases; junction bases not matched to a gene: 12. From germline, CDR1 is MDHEN and CDR2 SYDVKM. The CDR3 loop is CATQTGDRGGYTF. CDR3 nucleotide sequence: TGTGCCACGCAAACAGGGGATCGCGGTGGCTACACCTTC.

This clone has a handful of counts. The DNA for the CDR3 is TGTGCCAGCAGTTACTCGGGACAGGGGCACTACGAGCAGTACTTC. Translation: CASSYSGQGHYEQYF. This chain uses TRBV6-6 with TRBJ2-7; 10 nucleotides align to TRBD1. V was clipped by 0 bases and J by 3 bases; unmatched bases: 2. The germline CDR1 and CDR2 sequences are MNHNY and SVGAGI (reference sequence). CDR3 length: 15 residues.

The genes are TRBV28 and TRBJ1-6, with 8 bases that match TRBD1. Germline CDR1 reads MDHEN; CDR2 reads SYDVKM. V lost 6 bases to trimming and J lost 0 bases; unmatched junction nucleotides: 4. This CDR3 region has 16 residues. Written as DNA, the CDR3 is TGTGCCAGCAGCCGGACAGGGAGCTCCTATAATTCACCCCTCCACTTT. Amino acid sequence: CASSRTGSSYNSPLHF. The full variable domain, with the rest looked up from reference TRBV28 and TRBJ1-6, is DVKVTQSSRYLVKRTGEKVFLECVQDMDHENMFWYRQDPGLGLRLIYFSYDVKMKEKGDIPEGYSVSREKKERFSLILESASTNQTSMYLCASSRTGSSYNSPLHFGNGTRLTVT.

This clone occurred once. The chain combines TRBV6-1 with TRBJ1-5, with D maybe TRBD1 (5 bases). V dropped 1 base and J dropped 0 bases, with 13 bases sitting between them. Germline CDR1 reads MNHNS; CDR2 reads SASEGT. The CDR3 runs 17 residues. The CDR3 reads CASSEGVGGGSNQPQHF. The CDR3 DNA is TGTGCCAGCAGTGAAGGAGTCGGGGGGGGTAGCAATCAGCCCCAGCATTTT.

This chain joins TRBV6-5 and TRBJ1-1; the match to TRBD1 covers 8 bases. J was trimmed by 1 base and V by 8 bases; bases with no gene match: 9. The CDR3 covers 15 residues. The germline V gene encodes CDR1 MNHEY and CDR2 SVGAGI. CDR3 amino acids: CASCRTGFTNTEAFF. The CDR3 DNA reads as TGTGCCAGCTGTCGGACAGGGTTTACGAACACTGAAGCTTTCTTT.

This chain links TRBV13 with TRBJ2-5; 8 nucleotides agree with TRBD2. Germline lookup yields CDR1 PRHDT and CDR2 FYEKMQ (reference sequence). V was pared by 6 bases and J by 4 bases, with 10 bases of the junction left unmatched. This CDR3 has 15 residues. The CDR3 DNA reads as TGTGCCAGCAGTCTCGGGGGGGCGTTGGGAGAGACCCAGTACTTC. It translates to CASSLGGALGETQYF.

The chain couples TRBV6-2 or TRBV6-3 to TRBJ1-1, with D possibly being TRBD1 (6 bases). The germline V gene encodes CDR1 MNHEY and CDR2 SVGEGT. The CDR3 length is 17 residues. The V end lost 6 bases, the J end lost 2 bases, and 22 bases lay between the germline ends. The CDR3 sequence: CASSPLLRGHTNTEAFF. In DNA form, the CDR3 reads TGTGCCAGCAGCCCGCTGCTTCGGGGACACACCAACACTGAAGCTTTCTTT.

This clone was detected only once. The chain couples TRBV4-1 to TRBJ2-7; D possibly corresponds to TRBD1 (6 bases). The J call is in doubt because the DNA end fits TRBJ2-1 better. Germline V gene data show CDR1 as MGHRA and CDR2 as YSYEKL. The length of the CDR3 is 13 residues. The CDR3 here is CASSQGQGNEQFF. CDR3 nucleotides: TGCGCCAGCAGCCAAGGGCAGGGGAATGAGCAGTTCTTC.

V gene TRBV2 combines with J gene TRBJ1-5, with D tentatively TRBD1 (6 bases). Between the trimmed V and J ends, which lost 3 bases and 5 bases, there was a span of 11 bases. Per the germline V gene, CDR1 is SNHLY and CDR2 is FYNNEI. This CDR3 region has 14 residues. This CDR3 is CASSDRGFDQPQHF. CDR3 in DNA: TGTGCCAGCAGTGACAGGGGTTTTGATCAGCCCCAGCATTTT.

The V gene is TRBV4-3, the J gene TRBJ2-5; 11 bases match TRBD2. The germline V gene has CDR1 LGHNA and CDR2 YSLEER. The CDR3 consists of 17 residues. Trimming removed 3 bases from V and 2 bases from J; junction bases left unmatched: 8. The CDR3 DNA follows: TGCGCCAGCAGCCAGAGACTAGCGGGGACCCAACAAGAGACCCAGTACTTC. It translates to CASSQRLAGTQQETQYF.

The V call is TRBV10-3, the J call TRBJ1-1; the D gene is possibly TRBD1 (5 bases). CDR1 ENHRY and CDR2 SYGVKD come from the germline V gene. The CDR3 covers 18 residues. Trimming took 3 bases from V and 0 from J, leaving 20 bases between them. The CDR3 DNA reads TGTGCCATCAGTGAACCCTCTGGAAGGGGTGGAATGAACACTGAAGCTTTCTTT. It is translated as CAISEPSGRGGMNTEAFF.

This clone occurred once. This chain joins TRBV2 and TRBJ1-5, with TRBD1 matching over 9 bases. V was pared by 5 bases and J by 7 bases, with 3 bases of the junction left unmatched. This CDR3 contains 13 residues. Germline loops: CDR1 SNHLY, CDR2 FYNNEI. CDR3 bases: TGTGCCAGCAGTTCGGGACAGGGACAGCCCCAGCATTTT. Amino acid sequence: CASSSGQGQPQHF. Combining the CDR3 with reference TRBV2 and TRBJ1-5 gives the whole variable domain EPEVTQTPSHQVTQMGQEVILRCVPISNHLYFYWYRQILGQKVEFLVSFYNNEISEKSEIFDDQFSVERPDGSNFTLKIRSTKLEDSAMYFCASSSGQGQPQHFGDGTRLSIL.